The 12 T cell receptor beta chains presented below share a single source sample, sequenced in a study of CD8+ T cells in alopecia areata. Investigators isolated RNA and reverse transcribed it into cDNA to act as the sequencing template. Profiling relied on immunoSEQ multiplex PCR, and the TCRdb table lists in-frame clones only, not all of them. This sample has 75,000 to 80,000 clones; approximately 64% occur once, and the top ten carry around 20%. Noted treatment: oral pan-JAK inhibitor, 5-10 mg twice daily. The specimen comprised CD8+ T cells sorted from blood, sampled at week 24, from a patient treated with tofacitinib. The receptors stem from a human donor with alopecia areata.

Written as DNA, the CDR3 is TGCGCCAGCAGCCAAGATTCTAGGGACGTGGAGACCCAGTACTTC. Protein: CASSQDSRDVETQYF. This chain connects TRBV4-3 to TRBJ2-5; TRBD1 or TRBD2 may be the D gene (5 bases each). Germline CDR1 and CDR2: LGHNA and YSLEER. CDR3 length: 15 amino acids. The V end lost 0 bases, the J end lost 5 bases, and 13 bases lay between the germline ends.

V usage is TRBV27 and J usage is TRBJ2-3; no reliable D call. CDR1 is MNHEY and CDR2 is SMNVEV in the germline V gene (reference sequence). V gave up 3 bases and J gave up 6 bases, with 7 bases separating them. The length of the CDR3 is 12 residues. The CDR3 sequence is CASSLKGDTQYF. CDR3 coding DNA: TGTGCCAGCAGTTTGAAAGGGGATACGCAGTATTTT.

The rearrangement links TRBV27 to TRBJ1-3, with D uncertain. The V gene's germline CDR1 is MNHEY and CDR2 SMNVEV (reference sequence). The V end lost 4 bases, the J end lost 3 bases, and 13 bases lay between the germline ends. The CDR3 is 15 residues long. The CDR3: CASSSTSSYGNTIYF. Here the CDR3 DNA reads TGTGCCAGCAGTTCAACATCATCTTATGGAAACACCATATATTTT.

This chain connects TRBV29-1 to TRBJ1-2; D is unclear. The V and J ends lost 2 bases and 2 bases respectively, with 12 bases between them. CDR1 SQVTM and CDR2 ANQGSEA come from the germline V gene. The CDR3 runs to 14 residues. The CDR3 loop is CSVENPDRNYGYTF. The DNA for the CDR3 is TGCAGCGTTGAAAACCCGGACCGCAACTATGGCTACACCTTC.

CDR3 nucleotides: TGTGCCAGCAGCCAAGCTCATTCACCCCTCCACTTT. Encoded protein: CASSQAHSPLHF. V is TRBV14 and J is TRBJ1-6, with unresolved D. Looked up from germline, CDR1 is SGHDN and CDR2 is FVKESK. This CDR3 region has 12 residues. The ends were cut back, 1 base at V and 8 bases at J, with 3 bases in the middle.

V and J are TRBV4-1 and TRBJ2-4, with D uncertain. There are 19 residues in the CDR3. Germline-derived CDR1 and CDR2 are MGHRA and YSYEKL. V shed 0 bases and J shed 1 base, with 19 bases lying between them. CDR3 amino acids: CASSQDSFEEYSAKNIQYF. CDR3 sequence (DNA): TGCGCCAGCAGCCAAGATTCTTTCGAGGAATACTCGGCCAAAAACATTCAGTACTTC.

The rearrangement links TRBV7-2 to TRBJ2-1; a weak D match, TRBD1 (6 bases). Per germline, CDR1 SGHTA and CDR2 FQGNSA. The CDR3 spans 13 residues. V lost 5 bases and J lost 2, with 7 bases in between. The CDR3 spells CASSGGPYNEQFF. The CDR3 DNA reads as TGTGCCAGCAGCGGGGGCCCCTACAATGAGCAGTTCTTC.

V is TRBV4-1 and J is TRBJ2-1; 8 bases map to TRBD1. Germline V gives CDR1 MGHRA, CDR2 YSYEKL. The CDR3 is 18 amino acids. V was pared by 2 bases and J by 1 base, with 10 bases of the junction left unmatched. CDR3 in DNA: TGCGCCAGCAGCCAAAGCACCCAGGGGGCAGGGTCCTACAATGAGCAGTTCTTC. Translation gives CASSQSTQGAGSYNEQFF.

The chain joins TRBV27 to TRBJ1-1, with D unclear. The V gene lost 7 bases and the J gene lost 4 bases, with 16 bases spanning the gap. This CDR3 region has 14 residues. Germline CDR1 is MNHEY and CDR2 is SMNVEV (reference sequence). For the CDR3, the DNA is TGTGCCAGCACCACGGGCGGGGAGGCCACTGAAGCTTTCTTT. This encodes CASTTGGEATEAFF.

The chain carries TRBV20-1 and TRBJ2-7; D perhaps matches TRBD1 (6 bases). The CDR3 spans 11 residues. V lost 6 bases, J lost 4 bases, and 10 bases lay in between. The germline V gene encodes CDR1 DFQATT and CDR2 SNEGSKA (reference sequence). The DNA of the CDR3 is TGCAGTGCCCCAAGGGGGTACGAGCAGTACTTC. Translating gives CSAPRGYEQYF.

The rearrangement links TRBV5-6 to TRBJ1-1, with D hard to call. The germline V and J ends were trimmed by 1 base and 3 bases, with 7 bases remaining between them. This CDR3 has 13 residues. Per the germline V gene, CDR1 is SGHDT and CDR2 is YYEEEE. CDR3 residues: CASSLMADTEAFF. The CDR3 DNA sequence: TGTGCCAGCAGCTTGATGGCGGACACTGAAGCTTTCTTT.

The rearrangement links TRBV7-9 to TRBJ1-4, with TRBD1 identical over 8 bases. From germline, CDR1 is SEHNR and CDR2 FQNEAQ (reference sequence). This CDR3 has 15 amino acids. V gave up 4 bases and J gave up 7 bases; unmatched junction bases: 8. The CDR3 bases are TGTGCCAGCAGCTCCTCCCTTGACAGGGGTGAAAAACTGTTTTTT. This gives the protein CASSSSLDRGEKLFF.